Each of the 3 T cell receptor beta chains below was sequenced from the same sample in a study of T cell changes during pregnancy in multiple sclerosis. Assay: immunoSEQ multiplex PCR; the TCRdb copy retains only in-frame clones and omits some. The sample lists about 79,000 clones, around 90% occurring once. Here the sequenced sample was CD4+ T cells from peripheral blood mononuclear cells, taken in the second trimester of pregnancy. These receptors were obtained from a female donor with multiple sclerosis, enrolled in a pregnancy study.

This sequence joins TRBV2 and TRBJ2-1; 8 nucleotides match TRBD1. The CDR3 runs to 15 residues. The J segment lost 5 bases and the V segment lost 7 bases, leaving 10 bases of the junction unmatched. Germline CDR1 and CDR2: SNHLY and FYNNEI. CDR3 bases: TGTGCCAGCATTGGGACAGGTAATCCGGACAATGAGCAGTTCTTC. Its translation is CASIGTGNPDNEQFF.

The chain employs TRBV7-9 and TRBJ1-6; TRBD1 agrees at 9 bases. Germline CDR1 reads SEHNR; CDR2 reads FQNEAQ (reference sequence). CDR3 length: 18 amino acids. Germline trimming cut 2 bases from V and 5 bases from J; bases unmatched to any gene: 10. In DNA, the CDR3 is TGTGCCAGCAGCTTAAGCCCAACCGGGACAGGGAATAATTCACCCCTCCACTTT. Protein product: CASSLSPTGTGNNSPLHF. Variable domain in full (rest from reference TRBV7-9 and TRBJ1-6): DTGVSQNPRHKITKRGQNVTFRCDPISEHNRLYWYRQTLGQGPEFLTYFQNEAQLEKSRLLSDRFSAERPKGSFSTLEIQRTEQGDSAMYLCASSLSPTGTGNNSPLHFGNGTRLTVT.

The chain combines TRBV11-2 with TRBJ2-7; D may be TRBD1 (5 bases). CDR3 length equals 17 residues. The germline V gene has CDR1 SGHAT and CDR2 FQNNGV. Trimming took off 1 base at V and 4 bases at J, with 20 bases between the two ends. The CDR3 spells CASSLASGRRVGYEQYF. For the CDR3, the DNA is TGTGCCAGCAGCTTAGCCTCCGGTCGCAGGGTAGGGTACGAGCAGTACTTC.